This T cell receptor beta chain was recorded in a study of breast tumors, draining lymph nodes, adjacent tissues. This clonotype was counted a single time. Its antigen is still unknown. At one end, the junction sequence differs from germline, possibly due to a read error. From the multiplex PCR reads, TCRdb called clonotypes with MiXCR, one entry per CDR3 protein. The sample yields 150,000 to 200,000 distinct CDR3 sequences, roughly a third seen once. Axillary draining lymph nodes of breast cancer patients supplied the node samples. Study observations and caveats: Tumor repertoires ranked between lymph nodes and nontumor tissue in diversity, with V and J gene preferences. Luminal-like breast cancer showed significantly higher tumor–nontumor repertoire similarity than basal-like.

The CDR3 is 16 residues long. From germline, CDR1 is MRHNA and CDR2 SNTAGT. The sequencing sample was made of axillary lymph node tissue. The sequence derives from a female donor with breast cancer. Some clones in this sample may be carry-over from other donors' samples. The chain is built from TRBV6-4 and TRBJ2-1; TRBD2 agrees at 7 bases. The CDR3 loop reads CASSHSGGRGYYEQFF. Here the CDR3 DNA reads TGTGCCAGCAGTCACTCAGGCGGGAGAGGTTACTATGAGCAGTTCTTC.